This TCR beta chain was observed in a study of blood T cell repertoires in COVID-19. Some clones are missing from TCRdb's copy, which holds only in-frame ones; the method was immunoSEQ multiplex PCR. The sample consists of around 280,000 clones, around 92% of them appearing once. This CDR3 is built from 13 residues. Germline values: CDR1 SGHAT, CDR2 FQNNGV. V lost 1 base to trimming and J lost 7 bases, with 10 bases between them. The V gene is TRBV11-2, the J gene TRBJ1-1; unclear D gene. Sequenced sample: peripheral blood. The source is a woman in her twenties or thirties with COVID-19, enrolled during active disease. CDR3 DNA: TGTGCCAGCAGCTTAGTAGTAGGGAGTGAAGCTTTCTTT. Its protein product is CASSLVVGSEAFF.